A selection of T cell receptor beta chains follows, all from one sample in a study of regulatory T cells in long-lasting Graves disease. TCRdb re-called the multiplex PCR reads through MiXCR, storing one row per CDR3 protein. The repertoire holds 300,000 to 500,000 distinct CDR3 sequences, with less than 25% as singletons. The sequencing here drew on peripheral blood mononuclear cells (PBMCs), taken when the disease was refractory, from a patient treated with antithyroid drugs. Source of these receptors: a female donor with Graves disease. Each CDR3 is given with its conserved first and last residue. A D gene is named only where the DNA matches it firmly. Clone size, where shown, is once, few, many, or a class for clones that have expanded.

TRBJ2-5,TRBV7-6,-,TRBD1,CASSPDRGIQTQYF,TGTGCCAGCAGCCCGGACAGGGGGATACAGACCCAGTACTTC
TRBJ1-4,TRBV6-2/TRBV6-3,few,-,CASSYKADEKLFF,TGTGCCAGCAGTTACAAGGCAGATGAAAAACTGTTTTTT
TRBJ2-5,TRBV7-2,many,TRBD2,CANSRRTSMETQYF,TGTGCCAACAGCCGCCGGACTAGCATGGAAACCCAGTACTTC
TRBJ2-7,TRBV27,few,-,CASGVAFPNYEQYF,TGTGCCAGCGGAGTAGCTTTTCCCAACTACGAGCAGTACTTC
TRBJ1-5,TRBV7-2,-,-,CASSSPRDRAEVLVDDSNQPQHF,TGTGCCAGCAGCTCCCCTCGGGATCGTGCCGAGGTTCTAGTTGATGATAGCAATCAGCCCCAGCATTTT
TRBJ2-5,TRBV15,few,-,CATSREGSRETQYF,TGTGCCACCAGCAGAGAGGGAAGTCGAGAGACCCAGTACTTC
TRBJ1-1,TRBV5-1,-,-,CASSYTGGNTEAFF,TGCGCCAGCAGCTACACCGGCGGGAACACTGAAGCTTTCTTT
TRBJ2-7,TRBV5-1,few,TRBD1,CASSHGTGGREQYF,TGCGCCAGCAGCCATGGGACAGGGGGACGGGAGCAGTACTTC
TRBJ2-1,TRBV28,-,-,CASSGSPSPQQQFF,TGTGCCAGCAGCGGGAGTCCCTCTCCTCAACAGCAGTTCTTC
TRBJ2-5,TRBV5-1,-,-,CASSLAGFRETQYF,TGCGCCAGCAGCTTGGCGGGGTTCCGAGAGACCCAGTACTTC
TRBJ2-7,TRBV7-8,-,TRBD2,CASSLELAGGPGEQYF,TGTGCCAGCAGCTTAGAACTAGCGGGAGGGCCGGGAGAGCAGTACTTC
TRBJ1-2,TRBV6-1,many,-,CASRPSTVFDYGYTF,TGTGCCAGCAGACCCTCGACAGTTTTTGACTATGGCTACACCTTC
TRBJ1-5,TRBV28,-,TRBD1,CATRQGSNQPQHF,TGTGCCACAAGACAGGGGAGCAATCAGCCCCAGCATTTT
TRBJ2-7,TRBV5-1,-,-,CASSFGSGGYEQYF,TGCGCCAGCAGCTTTGGATCAGGCGGCTACGAGCAGTACTTC
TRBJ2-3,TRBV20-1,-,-,CSASQEGDYSTDTQYF,TGCAGTGCTAGTCAAGAGGGGGACTACAGCACAGATACGCAGTATTTT
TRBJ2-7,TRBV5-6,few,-,CASSSAGNYEQYF,TGTGCCAGCAGCTCCGCAGGGAACTACGAGCAGTACTTC
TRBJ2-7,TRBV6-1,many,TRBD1,CASSTGGTYEQYF,TGTGCCAGCAGTACAGGGGGCACCTACGAGCAGTACTTC
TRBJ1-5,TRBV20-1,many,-,CSARVKENQPQHF,TGCAGTGCTAGGGTGAAGGAAAATCAGCCCCAGCATTTT
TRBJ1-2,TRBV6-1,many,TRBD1,CASSEFRDRDVYGYTF,TGTGCCAGCAGTGAATTCCGGGACAGGGATGTTTATGGCTACACCTTC
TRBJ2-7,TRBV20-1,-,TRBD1,CSAIQGVGYEQYF,TGCAGTGCTATCCAGGGGGTAGGCTACGAGCAGTACTTC
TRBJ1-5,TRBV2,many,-,CASSEPGNQPQHF,TGTGCCAGCAGTGAGCCGGGCAATCAGCCCCAGCATTTT
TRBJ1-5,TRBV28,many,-,CASSLVGGGQPQHF,TGTGCCAGCAGTTTGGTGGGGGGGGGTCAGCCCCAGCATTTT
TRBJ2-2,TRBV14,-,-,CASSQEVGGELFF,TGTGCCAGCAGCCAAGAAGTGGGCGGGGAGCTGTTTTTT
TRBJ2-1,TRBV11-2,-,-,CASTLFPWDGEQFF,TGTGCCAGCACCTTATTCCCCTGGGATGGCGAGCAGTTCTTC
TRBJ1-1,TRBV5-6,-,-,CASSLGGQGRTEAFF,TGTGCCAGCAGCTTGGGGGGGCAGGGACGTACTGAAGCTTTCTTT
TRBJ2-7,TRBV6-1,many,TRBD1,CASSPGTGRGEQYF,TGTGCCAGCAGCCCGGGGACAGGACGGGGCGAGCAGTACTTC
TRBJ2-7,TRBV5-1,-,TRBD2,CASSRTSGRYEQYF,TGCGCCAGCAGCAGAACTAGCGGGAGGTACGAGCAGTACTTC
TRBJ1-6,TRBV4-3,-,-,CASSQVFDRSSYNSPLHF,TGCGCCAGCAGCCAAGTCTTTGACAGGAGCTCCTATAATTCACCCCTCCACTTT
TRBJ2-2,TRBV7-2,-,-,CASRIGVYTGELFF,TGTGCCAGCAGAATTGGAGTTTACACCGGGGAGCTGTTTTTT
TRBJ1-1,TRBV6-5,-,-,CASSYGVPGTEAFF,TGTGCCAGCAGTTACGGGGTCCCGGGCACTGAAGCTTTCTTT
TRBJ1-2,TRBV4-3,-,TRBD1,CASSQDRGQNYGYTF,TGCGCCAGCAGCCAAGATAGGGGGCAGAACTATGGCTACACCTTC
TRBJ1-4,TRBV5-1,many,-,CASSSNPSRPNEKLFF,TGCGCCAGCAGCTCCAACCCGAGTCGTCCTAATGAAAAACTGTTTTTT
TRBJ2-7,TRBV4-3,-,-,CASSQEAVRVSYEQYF,TGCGCCAGCAGCCAAGAAGCGGTCAGAGTCTCCTACGAGCAGTACTTC
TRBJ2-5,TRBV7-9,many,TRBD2,CASTNPTGGEETQYF,TGTGCCAGCACCAACCCGACCGGGGGGGAAGAGACCCAGTACTTC
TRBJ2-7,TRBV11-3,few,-,CASSSGGAVEQYF,TGCGCCAGCAGCTCTGGGGGGGCGGTCGAGCAGTACTTC